The sample holds many counts of the clone carrying this T cell receptor beta chain. The antigen remains unidentified. CDR1 PRHDT and CDR2 FYEKMQ come from the germline V gene (reference sequence). The CDR3 totals 14 residues. V lost 8 bases and J lost 5; bases outside the gene matches: 8. The data stem from a study of T cells in Graves' hyperthyroidism and ophthalmopathy. Broader study findings: Appearing also in blood were most of the thyroid clonotypes expanded above 0.001.

RNA transcripts yielded amplified TCR beta CDR3 regions. HTBI primers drove first-round RT-PCR of the TCR CDR3. TCRdb re-called the multiplex PCR reads with MiXCR, one entry per CDR3 protein. The profile shows around 600,000 distinct CDR3 sequences, roughly 14% of them singletons. These patients, aged 18 to 65, had recently diagnosed hyperthyroidism lasting under 2 months. Those patients with uncontrolled infection, other autoimmune disease, pregnancy or lactation were excluded. This chain joins TRBV13 and TRBJ2-7; 11 bases match TRBD2. This receptor was obtained from a woman aged 30 to 39 with Graves' hyperthyroidism. The sample was blood. The CDR3 here is CASGLAGGLHEQYF. Written as DNA, the CDR3 is TGTGCCAGCGGGCTAGCGGGAGGTCTCCACGAGCAGTACTTC.